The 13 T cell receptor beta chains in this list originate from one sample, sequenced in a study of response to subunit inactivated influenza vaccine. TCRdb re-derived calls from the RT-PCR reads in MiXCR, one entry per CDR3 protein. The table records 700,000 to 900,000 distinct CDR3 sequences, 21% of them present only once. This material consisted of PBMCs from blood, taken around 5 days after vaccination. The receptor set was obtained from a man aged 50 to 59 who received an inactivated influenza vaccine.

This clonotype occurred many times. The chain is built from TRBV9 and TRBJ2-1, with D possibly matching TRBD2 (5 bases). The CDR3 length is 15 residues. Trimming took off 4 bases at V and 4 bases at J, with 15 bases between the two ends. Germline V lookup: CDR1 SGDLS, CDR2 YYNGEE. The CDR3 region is CASSPQGGSYNEQFF. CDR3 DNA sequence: TGTGCCAGCAGCCCCCAAGGCGGGTCTTACAATGAGCAGTTCTTC. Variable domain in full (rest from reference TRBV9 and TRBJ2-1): DSGVTQTPKHLITATGQRVTLRCSPRSGDLSVYWYQQSLDQGLQFLIQYYNGEERAKGNILERFSAQQFPDLHSELNLSSLELGDSALYFCASSPQGGSYNEQFFGPGTRLTVL.

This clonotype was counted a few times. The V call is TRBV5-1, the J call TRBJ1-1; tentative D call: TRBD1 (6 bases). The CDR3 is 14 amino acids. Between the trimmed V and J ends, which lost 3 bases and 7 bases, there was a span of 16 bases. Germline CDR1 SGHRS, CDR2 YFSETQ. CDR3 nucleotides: TGCGCCAGCAGCTACCCGGCCAGGGGTAATGAAGCTTTCTTT. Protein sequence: CASSYPARGNEAFF. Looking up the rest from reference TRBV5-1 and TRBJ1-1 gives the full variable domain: KAGVTQTPRYLIKTRGQQVTLSCSPISGHRSVSWYQQTPGQGLQFLFEYFSETQRNKGNFPGRFSGRQFSNSRSEMNVSTLELGDSALYLCASSYPARGNEAFFGQGTRLTVV.

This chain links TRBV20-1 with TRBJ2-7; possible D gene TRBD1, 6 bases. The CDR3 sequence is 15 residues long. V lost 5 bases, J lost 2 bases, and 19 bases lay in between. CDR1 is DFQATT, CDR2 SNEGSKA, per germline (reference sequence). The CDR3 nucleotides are TGCAGTGCTGATCTCTTGGGCAGGGGCCCCTACGAGCAGTACTTC. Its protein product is CSADLLGRGPYEQYF.

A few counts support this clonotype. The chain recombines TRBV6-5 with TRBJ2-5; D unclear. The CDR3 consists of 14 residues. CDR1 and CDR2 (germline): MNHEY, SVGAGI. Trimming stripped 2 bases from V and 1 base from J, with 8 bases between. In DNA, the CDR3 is TGTGCCAGCAGTTACCCCGACATCCAAGAGACCCAGTACTTC. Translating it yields CASSYPDIQETQYF.

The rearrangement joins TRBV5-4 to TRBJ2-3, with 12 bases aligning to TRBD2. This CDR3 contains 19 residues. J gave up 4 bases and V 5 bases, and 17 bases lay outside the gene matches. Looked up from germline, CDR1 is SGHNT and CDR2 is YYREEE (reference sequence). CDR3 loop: CASSLTRDRGLAGADTQYF. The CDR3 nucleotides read TGTGCCAGCAGTTTGACCCGGGACAGGGGACTAGCGGGCGCAGATACGCAGTATTTT.

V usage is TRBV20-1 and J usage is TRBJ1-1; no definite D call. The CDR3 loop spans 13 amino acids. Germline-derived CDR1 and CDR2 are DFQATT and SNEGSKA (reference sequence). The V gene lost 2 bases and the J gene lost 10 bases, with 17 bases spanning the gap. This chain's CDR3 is CSARNTGETGAFF. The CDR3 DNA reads TGCAGTGCTAGAAACACGGGCGAAACGGGAGCTTTCTTT.

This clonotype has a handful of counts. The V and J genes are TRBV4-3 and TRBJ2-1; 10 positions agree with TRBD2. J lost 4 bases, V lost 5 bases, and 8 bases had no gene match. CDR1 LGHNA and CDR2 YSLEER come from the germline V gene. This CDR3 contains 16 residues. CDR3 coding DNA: TGCGCCAGCAGCGCAACGACTAGCGGGTTATACAATGAGCAGTTCTTC. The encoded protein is CASSATTSGLYNEQFF.

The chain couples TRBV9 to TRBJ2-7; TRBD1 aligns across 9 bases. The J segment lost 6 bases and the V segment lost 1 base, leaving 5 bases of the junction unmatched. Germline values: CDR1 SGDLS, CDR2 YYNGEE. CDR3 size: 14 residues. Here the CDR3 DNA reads TGTGCCAGCAGCGTATGGGACAGGGAGGGCGAGCAGTACTTC. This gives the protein CASSVWDREGEQYF.

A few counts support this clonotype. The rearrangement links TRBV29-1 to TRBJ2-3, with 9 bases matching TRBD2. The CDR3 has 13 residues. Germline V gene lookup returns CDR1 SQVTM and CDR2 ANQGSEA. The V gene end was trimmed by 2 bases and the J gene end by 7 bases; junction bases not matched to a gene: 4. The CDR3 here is CSVELAGLNTQYF. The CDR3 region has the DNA TGCAGCGTTGAACTAGCGGGGTTGAATACGCAGTATTTT.

The CDR3, as DNA: TGTGCCAGCAGCTTTAAACCGAACACTGAAGCTTTCTTT. It translates to CASSFKPNTEAFF. The V and J genes are TRBV7-9 and TRBJ1-1; D gene unclear. Germline V lookup: CDR1 SEHNR, CDR2 FQNEAQ (reference sequence). The ends were cut back, 3 bases at V and 1 base at J, with 6 bases in the middle. CDR3 length: 13 residues.

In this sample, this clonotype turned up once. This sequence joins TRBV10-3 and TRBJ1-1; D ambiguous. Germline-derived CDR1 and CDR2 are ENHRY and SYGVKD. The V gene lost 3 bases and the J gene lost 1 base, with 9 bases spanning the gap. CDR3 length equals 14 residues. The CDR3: CAISDRSGNTEAFF. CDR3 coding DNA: TGTGCCATCAGTGATCGATCGGGGAACACTGAAGCTTTCTTT.

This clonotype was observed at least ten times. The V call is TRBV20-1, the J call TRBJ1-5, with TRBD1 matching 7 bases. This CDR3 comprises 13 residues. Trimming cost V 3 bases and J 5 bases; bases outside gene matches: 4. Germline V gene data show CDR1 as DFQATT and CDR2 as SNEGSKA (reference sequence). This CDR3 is CSASRGSDQPQHF. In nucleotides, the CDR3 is TGCAGTGCTAGCAGGGGGAGTGATCAGCCCCAGCATTTT.

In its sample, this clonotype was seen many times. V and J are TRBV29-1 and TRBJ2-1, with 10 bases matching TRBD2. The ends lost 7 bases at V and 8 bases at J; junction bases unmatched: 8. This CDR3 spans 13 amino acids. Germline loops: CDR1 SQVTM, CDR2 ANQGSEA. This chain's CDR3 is CSGGTSVWDEQFF. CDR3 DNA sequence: TGCAGCGGTGGGACTAGCGTATGGGATGAGCAGTTCTTC.